The T cell receptor (beta chain) under discussion was sequenced for a study of shared clonotypes between healthy human individuals (dated by TCRdb to 2018 to 2020). With regard to the full study: Three men and two women, aged 18 to 49 years, made up the cohort. For each donor, CD4 naive and CD4 memory were each run on three plates, CD8 naive on two plates, and CD8 memory on one plate. To estimate repertoire size and how much clonotype sharing occurs between individuals, the study deeply sequenced the blood TCR repertoires of 5 or 6 healthy adults. Libraries were prepared and TCR repertoires were sequenced by different laboratories using diverse techniques, in order to increase sequencing depth and limit assay-specific biases. Each donor's leukapheresis produced roughly between about 0.9 and 9.5 billion PBMCs. The full study reports these points: Pairwise subsampling indicated that sequencing depth was expected to affect the degree of clonotype sharing among donors. Even with the large sequencing depth, rarefaction of the sorted-subset datasets indicated that sequencing was incomplete. Sampling was limited to blood, and TCR repertoires in tissue likely differ from TCR repertoires in blood. Compared with non-shared clonotypes, clonotypes shared by all four sorted-subset donors had higher generation probabilities. The genetic and exposure-history diversity represented was limited by the small number of donors. Across a handful of donors, about 4.5% of naive CD4, roughly 3.5% of naive CD8, 2% to 2.5% of memory CD4, and approximately 0.4% of memory CD8 clonotypes were shared. Naive subsets generally had larger estimated clonotype richness than memory subsets did.

The V end loses 7 bases and the J end loses 4 bases, and a stretch of 26 bases separates them. Sequences GTSNPN (CDR1) and SVGIG (CDR2) are obtained from the germline V gene (reference sequence). The CDR3 holds 16 amino acids from the cysteine to the phenylalanine. Only the CDR3 part of the read is kept: 48 bases, read in frame from the first base. Details on this clone: Its recognized antigen is unknown. Base-call qualities are not available, and no considerably larger clone is one nucleotide away.

CD8 naive samples were obtained by positive selection for CCR7 among CD45RO-negative cells, yielding a CD45RA+CCR7+ population from which TemRA cells were excluded. The donors were healthy, HIV-negative adults who had no recently reported acute infections or vaccinations. Every donor was a Caucasian adult living in Nashville, Tennessee, USA. Blood was obtained by leukapheresis, after which PBMCs were separated by Ficoll-Histopaque density gradient centrifugation and cryopreserved in liquid nitrogen vapor phase. Analytical flow cytometry was used to check the purity and quantity of each magnetically sorted T cell population. Genomic DNA was isolated from each sorted fraction and quantified by UV absorbance on a Nanodrop 2000c. Using the deep immunoSEQ assay, TCR CDR3 regions were amplified from genomic DNA by multiplex PCR. Extracted genomic DNA from each cell subset was distributed evenly across all wells of several immunoSEQ 96-well plates, and each plate was treated as a replicate. For sorted subsets, each replicate PCR was loaded with approximately 200 ng genomic DNA, equivalent to approximately 27,000 T cell genomes. Purified libraries were quantified with a Qubit 3.0 fluorometer, sized on a Bioanalyzer 2100, and re-quantified with the KAPA Library Quantification kit. Every immunoSEQ 96-well plate was sequenced on a dedicated single-read 150-cycle Illumina NextSeq 550 flow cell. In the source study's methods: The immunoSEQ output contained only junctional sequences without quality scores, so filtering could not match that applied to full-length reads. Sequences were annotated with PyIR, a Python wrapper for IgBLAST v1.9, using IMGT germline references to assign V/J genes and CDR3. Any read was removed if the V/J assignment was weak (E-value above 1e-6), the CDR3 was missing, or the read contained stop codons, out-of-frame junctions, or ambiguous translated residues. V3J clonotypes were defined as sequences sharing the same inferred V gene, J gene, and CDR3 amino acid sequence. Percentage overlap between repertoires was calculated by dividing the number of shared unique clonotypes by the size of the smaller repertoire. Three approaches were used to assess repertoire richness: RTK rarefaction, the Chao1 estimator, and Recon v2.1 estimates of unobserved clonotypes. Generation probabilities were computed with OLGA for all TCRbeta clonotypes obtained by the gDNA method from several donors. The source is immuneACCESS, and TCRdb retained only in-frame sequences with V and J called. Part of the clones is not carried over; for the studies checked, unresolved V genes explain less than half of this, and the remainder is unexplained. The V and J calls and the clone size are those of that table, but D and trimming were determined from the DNA. This sample comprises roughly 2.1 million clones, more than 85% of them detected only once. The top ten clonotypes cover roughly 1.7% of the sample.

This TCR came from a man aged 18 to 29 in good health. Some clones in this sample may be carry-over from other donors' samples. Sequencing input: naive CD8+ T cells from PBMCs. What this sample's cell subset or site label stands for: CD45RA+CCR7+. The receptor chain draws on TRBV30 and TRBJ2-7, and the D gene may be TRBD2, 5 bases matching. The CDR3 amino acid sequence is: CASNRKKAFGEYEQYF. Here is the DNA: TGTGCCTCTAACCGGAAAAAGGCGTTTGGGGAGTACGAGCAGTACTTC.